This TCR beta chain came from a study of blood T cell repertoires in COVID-19 (dated by TCRdb to 2018 to 2021). Notes on the research overall: ImmuneRACE Cohort 3 recovered participants were defined by two consecutive negative NP/OP PCR tests, healthcare professional clearance, or symptom resolution. The samples were drawn from two sources: the first 160 participants of the ongoing ImmuneRACE study, and 1,254 subjects contributed by 6 global collaborators. The collaborator samples originated in the United States, Italy and Spain and spanned the acute and convalescent phases of COVID-19. The dataset comprised deeply sampled blood TCRbeta repertoires from subjects exposed to, actively infected with, or recovered from COVID-19. The prospective study material was composed of cDNA or gDNA derived from T cells, B-cell-depleted T cells, or PBMCs. Where available, HLA class I and class II types were taken from metadata supplied by the sample provider and were not determined by assay-based typing. Sample metadata almost always included a de-identified subject ID, COVID-19 status, age in years and sex. The repertoires were made available in a free public database intended to serve as a resource for research on the immune response to SARS-CoV-2.

V is cut by 4 bases and J by 1 base, and the space between the germline ends is 8 bases. Reading from cysteine to phenylalanine, the CDR3 counts 14 amino acids. Of all the DNA, just the CDR3 is kept, 42 bases in frame from base 1. From a lookup of the germline V gene, CDR1 and CDR2 are MDHEN and SYDVKM. Remarks on this clone: Its antigen remains undetermined. There are no base qualities to consult, and no much larger clone falls within one base.

In the prospective study, participants were about 18 to 95 years old, resided in approximately 22 geographic areas of the United States, and were enrolled through a virtual design. In the prospective study, cohorts were assigned on the basis of participant-reported clinical history obtained from a screening survey and a study questionnaire. In the prospective study, mobile phlebotomists collected whole blood, serum and a nasopharyngeal or oropharyngeal swab from each participant. Prospective study participants could optionally give additional blood draws and questionnaires over a roughly 2-month period. Before DNA extraction, blood samples from the prospective study were shipped at room temperature or frozen. The immunoSEQ Assay, a bias-controlled multiplex PCR, was used to amplify TCRbeta CDR3 regions from genomic DNA. In the authors' own workflow: The number of nucleated cells in each sample was estimated from the amplification of reference gene primers within the assay. To quantify the absolute abundance of each unique TCRbeta CDR3 rearrangement, sequence reads were collapsed and filtered. For each sample, productive Simpson clonality was calculated as the square root of Simpson's diversity index across productive rearrangements. TCRdb took this table from immuneACCESS and kept in-frame rearrangements with V and J called. Such tables lack part of the clones; where checked against another copy, unresolved V genes explain under half of the gap, and the rest is unexplained. That table furnishes V, J and clone size, whereas the DNA furnished D and trimming. Counted in this sample were around 140,000 clones; 84% of them appeared once. The ten largest clones capture roughly 3.8% of the sample.

The paper's findings and limits, for the study overall: The quantity of clinical and demographic metadata differed by source and by participant and was supplied without curation.

The sequenced sample was PBMCs or T cells enriched from blood (not recorded which). The chain joins TRBV28 to TRBJ1-5, with the D segment identity uncertain. The TCR sequence derives from a man aged 50-60 years in a cohort exposed to, infected with or recovered from COVID-19 (not recorded which). The DNA sequence is as follows: TGTGCCAGCAGTTCGGGTCCGAGCAATCAGCCCCAGCATTTT. Its translation reads: CASSSGPSNQPQHF.